This T cell receptor (beta chain) was sequenced in a study of OX40 agonist ivuxolimab in advanced cancers. Study-level background: Partial responses occurred in Three dose-escalation patients, one with hepatocellular carcinoma and two with cutaneous melanoma.

TCRdb's copy holds only in-frame clones and misses some; the assay was immunoSEQ multiplex PCR. The repertoire holds approximately 30,000 clones, with about nine tenths as singletons. The sample in question was CD4+ or CD8+ T cells sorted from blood, obtained in a trial of the OX40 agonist ivuxolimab. This clonotype was sampled from an adult with an advanced solid tumor such as melanoma, head and neck, liver or kidney cancer.

This CDR3 is CASSRGSGANVLTF. The CDR3 DNA sequence: TGCGCCAGCTCAAGGGGGTCTGGGGCCAACGTCCTGACTTTC. The chain combines TRBV4-3 with TRBJ2-6; D may be TRBD1 (6 bases). Germline V gives CDR1 LGHNA, CDR2 YSLEER. V lost 8 bases and J lost 1, with 9 bases in between. This CDR3 spans 14 amino acids.